The 7 T cell receptor beta chains below were found in one sample sequenced in a study of regulatory T cells in long-lasting Graves disease (dated by TCRdb to the early 2020s). The protocol used for the library was multiplex PCR. The sequencer listed for this sample is Illumina HiSeq 4000. TCR beta libraries were built with iRepertoire HTBI primers and Arm-PCR amplification of CDR3 regions. TCRdb's own reprocessing of the public reads used fastp at Q25 and MiXCR and kept productive beta chains. Merged by CDR3 protein, the rows form single entries marked with the most common genes and DNA. Across this sample there are 400,000 to 500,000 distinct CDR3 sequences, with over 20% seen only once. Clones ranked in the top ten supply around 15% of the sample. According to the study, the label for this sample's time point signals: persistent/refractory GD, antithyroid drugs over 5 years with positive TRAb. RNA was extracted from PBMCs in TRIzol for both TCR sequencing and RNA sequencing.

The starting material was peripheral blood mononuclear cells (PBMCs), obtained when the disease was refractory, from a patient treated with antithyroid drugs. Receptors were obtained from a female donor with Graves disease.

This clonotype was detected ten times or more. The genes are TRBV14 and TRBJ2-7; 11 bases are shared with TRBD2. Germline V gene data show CDR1 as SGHDN and CDR2 as FVKESK. J gave up 2 bases and V 3 bases, and 3 bases lay outside the gene matches. This CDR3 has 15 residues. The CDR3 DNA sequence: TGTGCCAGCAGCCAGTTAGCGGGAGGGCCCTACGAGCAGTACTTC. It codes for CASSQLAGGPYEQYF.

Many counts were recorded for this clonotype. The rearrangement joins TRBV7-3 to TRBJ1-1; TRBD1 matches 9 bases. The CDR3 sequence is 15 residues long. From germline, CDR1 is SGHTA and CDR2 FQGTGA. After removal of 2 bases from V and 3 bases from J, the junction contained 4 bases not matched to a gene. Here the CDR3 reads CASSLGTGYDTEAFF. CDR3 coding DNA: TGTGCCAGCAGCTTAGGGACAGGGTACGACACTGAAGCTTTCTTT.

The rearrangement joins TRBV20-1 to TRBJ2-7; possibly TRBD2 for D (6 bases). The ends were cut back, 4 bases at V and 6 bases at J, with 16 bases in the middle. This CDR3 comprises 13 residues. The germline CDR1 and CDR2 sequences are DFQATT and SNEGSKA (reference sequence). DNA for the CDR3: TGCAGTGCTACGGCGGGGTTTCCCAGCGAGCAGTACTTC. The encoded protein is CSATAGFPSEQYF.

This chain joins TRBV28 and TRBJ2-7; 13 bases are a match to TRBD2. In germline, CDR1 is MDHEN, CDR2 SYDVKM. The V segment lost 8 bases and the J segment 4 bases; nucleotides outside the gene matches: 5. The CDR3 is made up of 14 amino acids. The CDR3 DNA reads as TGTGCCAGCGGACTAGCGGGAGCAAGTTACGAGCAGTACTTC. Its protein is CASGLAGASYEQYF. The full variable domain, completed using reference TRBV28 and TRBJ2-7, is DVKVTQSSRYLVKRTGEKVFLECVQDMDHENMFWYRQDPGLGLRLIYFSYDVKMKEKGDIPEGYSVSREKKERFSLILESASTNQTSMYLCASGLAGASYEQYFGPGTRLTVT.

This clonotype was seen a handful of times. The gene calls are TRBV6-5 and TRBJ1-5; D gene uncertain. V was cut by 1 base and J by 3 bases, with 10 bases left in between. Germline-derived CDR1 and CDR2 are MNHEY and SVGAGI. This CDR3 is 15 amino acids long. The CDR3 nucleotides are TGTGCCAGCAGTTACTTACGGGAATACAATCAGCCCCAGCATTTT. It encodes CASSYLREYNQPQHF.

V is TRBV10-3 and J is TRBJ1-1, with D unclear. CDR1 ENHRY and CDR2 SYGVKD come from the germline V gene. This CDR3 is built from 16 residues. V gave up 10 bases and J gave up 1 base, with 22 bases separating them. The CDR3 coding sequence is TGTGCCACCGGGAGGGTAAAAGGACCTAAGAACACTGAAGCTTTCTTT. As protein: CATGRVKGPKNTEAFF.

This clonotype was seen many times. The chain has TRBV3-1 and TRBJ2-5; possible D gene TRBD2, 6 bases. Trimming pared 3 bases from V and 4 bases from J, leaving 12 bases between. CDR3 length: 14 residues. CDR1 and CDR2 from the germline V gene are LGHDT and YNNKEL (reference sequence). CDR3 region: CASSQHGLPETQYF. The CDR3 coding sequence is TGTGCCAGCAGCCAGCACGGACTACCAGAGACCCAGTACTTC.